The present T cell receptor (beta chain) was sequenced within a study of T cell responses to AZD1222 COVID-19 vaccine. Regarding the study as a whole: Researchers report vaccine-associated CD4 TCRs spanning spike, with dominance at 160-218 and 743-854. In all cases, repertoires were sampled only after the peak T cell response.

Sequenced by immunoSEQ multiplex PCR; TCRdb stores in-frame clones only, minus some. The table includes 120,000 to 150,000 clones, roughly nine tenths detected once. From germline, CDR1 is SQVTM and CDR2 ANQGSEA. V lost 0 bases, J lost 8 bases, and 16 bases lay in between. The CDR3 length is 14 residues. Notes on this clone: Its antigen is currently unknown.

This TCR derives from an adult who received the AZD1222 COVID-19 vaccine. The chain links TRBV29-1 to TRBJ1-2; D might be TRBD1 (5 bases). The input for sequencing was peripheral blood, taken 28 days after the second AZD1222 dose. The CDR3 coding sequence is TGCAGCGTTGAAGATCGAGGGCAGGGAAGCGGCTACACCTTC. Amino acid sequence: CSVEDRGQGSGYTF.